These 11 T cell receptor beta chains share one sample of origin, sequenced in a study of blood T cell repertoires in COVID-19 (dated by TCRdb to the early 2020s). Libraries were prepared through the immunoSEQ multiplex PCR assay. In its TCRdb copy, this immuneACCESS table keeps in-frame sequences only and misses some clones. Where compared with another copy, unresolved V genes explain less than half of these, and the others have no known cause. A total of some 190,000 clones appear in this sample, around 82% of them only once. Of the sample, roughly 17% is held by the ten largest clones. The sequenced sample consisted of PBMCs or T cells enriched from blood (not recorded which). These receptors came from a woman aged 50 to 65 with acute COVID-19.

J is TRBJ1-1 and V is TRBV2; 8 positions agree with TRBD1. The germline V gene encodes CDR1 SNHLY and CDR2 FYNNEI. This CDR3 contains 13 residues. V lost 9 bases to trimming and J lost 6 bases; unmatched junction nucleotides: 9. CDR3 DNA: TGTGCCAGTACGTACGGACAGGGTGCTGAAGCTTTCTTT. The encoded protein is CASTYGQGAEAFF.

The rearrangement joins TRBV2 to TRBJ2-2; 8 positions match TRBD1. With V trimmed by 10 bases and J by 7 bases, 8 bases remained unmatched. CDR1 is SNHLY and CDR2 is FYNNEI in the germline V gene. The CDR3 totals 13 residues. CDR3 in DNA: TGTGCCACCCGGGACAGGATCAGCGGGGAGCTGTTTTTT. Protein sequence: CATRDRISGELFF.

This clone was detected only a few times. The genes are TRBV7-9 and TRBJ1-1; tentatively, D is TRBD1 (5 bases). CDR1 and CDR2 (germline): SEHNR, FQNEAQ (reference sequence). Trimming stripped 1 base from V and 1 base from J, with 10 bases between. The CDR3 extends over 15 amino acids. Here the CDR3 reads CASSLVQARNTEAFF. The CDR3 DNA reads TGTGCCAGCAGCTTAGTACAGGCCCGGAACACTGAAGCTTTCTTT.

V usage is TRBV19 and J usage is TRBJ1-6; D might be TRBD1 (5 bases). V gave up 4 bases and J gave up 14 bases, with 9 bases separating them. Germline-derived CDR1 and CDR2 are LNHDA and SQIVND (reference sequence). This CDR3 has 11 amino acids. Here the CDR3 DNA reads TGTGCCAGTAGTAGTCGGGGGTCCCTCCACTTT. Translating it yields CASSSRGSLHF.

The CDR3, as DNA: TGTGCCAGCTCACGATCGGGAAATGAAAAACTGTTTTTT. It specifies CASSRSGNEKLFF. This sequence joins TRBV18 and TRBJ1-4; D is uncertain. The CDR3 covers 13 residues. The V end lost 4 bases, the J end lost 5 bases, and 8 bases lay between the germline ends. Per germline, CDR1 KGHSH and CDR2 LQKENI.

A single count supports this clone. This chain uses TRBV30 with TRBJ1-2; 8 bases align to TRBD1. The ends lost 7 bases at V and 3 bases at J; junction bases unmatched: 4. The CDR3 is made up of 12 amino acids. Germline V CDR1 and CDR2: GTSNPN, SVGIG (reference sequence). The chain's CDR3 is CAYDRGDYGYTF. Written as DNA, the CDR3 is TGTGCCTACGACAGGGGTGACTATGGCTACACCTTC.

This clone was seen just once. The V call is TRBV24-1, the J call TRBJ2-1; maybe TRBD2 (5 bases). The CDR3 totals 13 residues. Trimming shortened V by 1 base and J by 15 bases, and 15 bases separated the two germline ends. Germline V lookup: CDR1 KGHDR, CDR2 SFDVKD. CDR3 sequence reads: CATSDFSVEGLFF. DNA of the CDR3: TGTGCCACCAGTGATTTTTCGGTCGAGGGCTTGTTCTTC.

The V call is TRBV18, the J call TRBJ1-2, with a weak D call TRBD1 (6 bases). Germline V lookup: CDR1 KGHSH, CDR2 LQKENI. CDR3 length equals 15 residues. The V and J ends lost 3 bases and 1 base respectively, with 12 bases between them. The CDR3 region has the DNA TGTGCCAGCTCACCGGGGATGGACAGTAACTATGGCTACACCTTC. This codes for CASSPGMDSNYGYTF.

The gene calls are TRBV5-5 and TRBJ1-1; D is perhaps TRBD1 (6 bases). Trimming shortened V by 4 bases and J by 11 bases, and 18 bases separated the two germline ends. This CDR3 spans 13 amino acids. Germline V CDR1 and CDR2: SGHKS, YYEKEE (reference sequence). CDR3 protein: CASSNNRALVAFF. The CDR3 bases are TGTGCCAGCAGCAATAACAGGGCATTGGTGGCTTTCTTT.

Note on this clone: The same CDR3 can be traced to other DNA sequences in this sample. V usage is TRBV28 and J usage is TRBJ2-5; 9 positions match TRBD2. Losses at the gene ends were 5 bases for V and 1 base for J; bases not matched to a gene: 2. From germline, CDR1 is MDHEN and CDR2 SYDVKM. The CDR3 runs to 14 residues. The CDR3 loop is CASSRAGGQETQYF. For the CDR3, the DNA is TGTGCCAGCAGTCGAGCGGGGGGCCAAGAGACCCAGTACTTC.

The chain joins TRBV6-1 to TRBJ2-7; D remains unclear. V was pared by 3 bases and J by 4 bases, with 13 bases between. CDR1 is MNHNS, CDR2 SASEGT, per germline. The CDR3 contains 14 residues. The CDR3 coding sequence is TGTGCCAGCAGTGACGCCCGGTCAAATTACGAGCAGTACGTC. It is translated as CASSDARSNYEQYV.